Presented here are 9 T cell receptor beta chains from one specimen sequenced in a study of blood T cell repertoires in COVID-19. Clones were sequenced by immunoSEQ multiplex PCR, and TCRdb holds only the in-frame ones, with some missing. The table lists about 150,000 clones, about 80% of them singletons, with 25% to 30% in the top ten. Sequencing used peripheral blood. These receptors were obtained from a woman aged 60 to 75 with acute or convalescent COVID-19.

The chain is built from TRBV21-1 and TRBJ1-1; the table's D call of TRBD1 was not tested on the DNA. TRBV21-1 is a known pseudogene. The CDR3 extends over 14 amino acids. Here the CDR3 reads CASSKQGKVDEAFF. Written as DNA, the CDR3 is TGTGCCAGCAGCAAACAGGGGAAAGTGGATGAAGCTTTCTTT.

The table lists this clone with a count of one. This rearrangement joins TRBV4-1 to TRBJ1-2; D call uncertain. The germline V gene has CDR1 MGHRA and CDR2 YSYEKL. Trimming took 4 bases from V and 0 from J, leaving 12 bases between them. The CDR3 is made up of 15 amino acids. CDR3 DNA sequence: TGCGCCAGCAGCCCCGTGGCGCGGGCTAACTATGGCTACACCTTC. Translated: CASSPVARANYGYTF.

This chain joins TRBV6-5 and TRBJ1-5; tentative D call: TRBD1 (6 bases). The V end lost 5 bases, the J end lost 3 bases, and 11 bases lay between the germline ends. This CDR3 has 14 residues. The germline gives CDR1 MNHEY, CDR2 SVGAGI. CDR3 sequence: CASSNPGANQPQHF. CDR3 bases: TGTGCCAGCAGTAACCCAGGGGCCAATCAGCCCCAGCATTTT.

The V and J genes are TRBV6-5 and TRBJ1-6; 7 bases fit TRBD1. Germline values: CDR1 MNHEY, CDR2 SVGAGI. There are 15 residues in the CDR3. V lost 2 bases to trimming and J lost 5 bases; unmatched junction nucleotides: 3. CDR3 region: CASSYAGTDNSPLHF. Written as DNA, the CDR3 is TGTGCCAGCAGTTACGCCGGGACAGATAATTCACCCCTCCACTTT.

The genes are TRBV4-2 and TRBJ2-2, with TRBD2 matching over 10 bases. Germline loops: CDR1 LGHNA, CDR2 YNFKEQ. The CDR3 consists of 16 residues. J lost 7 bases, V lost 3 bases, and 8 bases had no gene match. CDR3 nucleotide sequence: TGTGCCAGCAGCCATCGGAGCGGGGGGGCCGACGGGGAGCTGTTTTTT. Encoded protein: CASSHRSGGADGELFF.

The genes are TRBV30 and TRBJ2-2; possibly TRBD1 for D (6 bases). Per the germline V gene, CDR1 is GTSNPN and CDR2 is SVGIG (reference sequence). V was trimmed by 5 bases and J by 4 bases, leaving 11 bases between them. The CDR3 extends over 13 amino acids. In DNA, the CDR3 is TGTGCCTGGGCCAGGGGACCCACCGGGGAGCTGTTTTTT. This translates into CAWARGPTGELFF.

The chain links TRBV4-1 to TRBJ1-4; D unclear. The length of the CDR3 is 15 residues. Germline CDR1 reads MGHRA; CDR2 reads YSYEKL. The V end was cut by 5 bases, the J end by 3 bases, with 13 bases between. The CDR3 DNA is TGCGCCAGCAGCGGACGAGGGCCACCTAATGAAAAACTGTTTTTT. Protein sequence: CASSGRGPPNEKLFF.

This chain connects TRBV18 to TRBJ2-4; 7 bases are a match to TRBD1. The V and J ends lost 6 bases and 6 bases, in that order; junction bases with no gene match: 8. Germline loops: CDR1 KGHSH, CDR2 LQKENI. This CDR3 contains 14 residues. The CDR3 loop is CASSTGQTANIQYF. In DNA, the CDR3 is TGTGCCAGCTCTACGGGACAGACGGCAAACATTCAGTACTTC.

The chain joins TRBV7-2 to TRBJ2-1; D ambiguous. V shed 1 base and J shed 4 bases, with 5 bases lying between them. There are 13 residues in the CDR3. Germline CDR1 and CDR2: SGHTA and FQGNSA. CDR3 bases: TGTGCCAGCAGCTTAGACCAGTACAATGAGCAGTTCTTC. Encoded protein: CASSLDQYNEQFF.